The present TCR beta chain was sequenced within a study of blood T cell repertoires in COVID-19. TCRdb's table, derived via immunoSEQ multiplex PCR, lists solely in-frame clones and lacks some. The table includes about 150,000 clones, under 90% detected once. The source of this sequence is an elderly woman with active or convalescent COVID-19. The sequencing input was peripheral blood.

In nucleotides, the CDR3 is TGCGCCAGCAGCATCCGACTAGCGGGAAATGAGCAGTTCTTC. Protein: CASSIRLAGNEQFF. The chain links TRBV5-1 to TRBJ2-1; 11 bases align to TRBD2. The CDR3 sequence is 14 residues long. Unmatched junction bases numbered 4, after V lost 4 bases and J lost 7 bases. Germline lookup yields CDR1 SGHRS and CDR2 YFSETQ.